The sequence of this T cell receptor (beta chain) was determined in a study of blood T cell repertoires in COVID-19. Looking at the study overall: There were acute and convalescent COVID-19 samples, and they came from the United States, Italy and Spain.

This clone was detected only once. Germline loops: CDR1 GTSNPN, CDR2 SVGIG (reference sequence). V lost 0 bases to trimming and J lost 7 bases, with 10 bases between them. This CDR3 spans 13 amino acids. How the authors handled the data: Amplified reference gene primers provided the basis for estimating nucleated cell counts. Libraries were prepared by immunoSEQ multiplex PCR; TCRdb keeps only in-frame clonotypes and omits some of them. V and J calls and clone size follow that table, whereas D and trimming were derived from the DNA. The sample lists approximately 210,000 clones; 70% to 85% were seen once. The age range of participants was about 18 to 95 years, with residence in approximately 25 US areas. Categorization into cohorts depended on clinical history that participants reported.

The rearrangement joins TRBV30 to TRBJ1-5; a weak D match, TRBD1 (5 bases). The sample was PBMCs or T cells enriched from blood (not recorded which). The sequence was obtained from a man aged 35 to 55 who had recovered from COVID-19. The chain's CDR3 is CAWSVQASQPQHF. Written as DNA, the CDR3 is TGTGCCTGGAGTGTACAGGCGTCCCAGCCCCAGCATTTT.